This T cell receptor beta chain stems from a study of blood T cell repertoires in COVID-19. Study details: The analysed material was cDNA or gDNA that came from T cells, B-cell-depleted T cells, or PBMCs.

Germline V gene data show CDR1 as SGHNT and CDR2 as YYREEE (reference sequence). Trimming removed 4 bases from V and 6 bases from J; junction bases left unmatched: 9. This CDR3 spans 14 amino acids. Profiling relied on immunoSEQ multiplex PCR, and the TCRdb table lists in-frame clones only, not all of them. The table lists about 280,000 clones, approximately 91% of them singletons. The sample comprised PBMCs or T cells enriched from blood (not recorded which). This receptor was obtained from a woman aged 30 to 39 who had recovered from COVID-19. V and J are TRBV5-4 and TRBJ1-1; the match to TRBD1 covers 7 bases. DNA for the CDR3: TGTGCCAGCAGCCGGAACGACCAGGGGGCTGAAGCTTTCTTT. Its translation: CASSRNDQGAEAFF. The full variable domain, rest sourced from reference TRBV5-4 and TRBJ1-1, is ETGVTQSPTHLIKTRGQQVTLRCSSQSGHNTVSWYQQALGQGPQFIFQYYREEENGRGNFPPRFSGLQFPNYSSELNVNALELDDSALYLCASSRNDQGAEAFFGQGTRLTVV.